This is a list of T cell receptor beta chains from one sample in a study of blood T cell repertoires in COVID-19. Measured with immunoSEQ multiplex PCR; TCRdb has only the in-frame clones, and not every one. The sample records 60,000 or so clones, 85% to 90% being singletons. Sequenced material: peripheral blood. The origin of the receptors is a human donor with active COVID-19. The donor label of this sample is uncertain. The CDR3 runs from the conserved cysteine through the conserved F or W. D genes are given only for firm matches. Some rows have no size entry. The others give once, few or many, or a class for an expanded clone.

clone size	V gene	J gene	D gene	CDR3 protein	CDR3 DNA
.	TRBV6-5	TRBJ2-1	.	CASSYPGINNEQFF	TGTGCCAGCAGTTACCCGGGGATCAACAATGAGCAGTTCTTC
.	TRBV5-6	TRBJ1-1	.	CASRPFGVYTEAFF	TGTGCCAGCAGACCCTTCGGGGTATACACTGAAGCTTTCTTT
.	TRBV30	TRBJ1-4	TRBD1	CAWSVRDRDEKLFF	TGTGCCTGGAGTGTCAGGGACAGGGATGAAAAACTGTTTTTT
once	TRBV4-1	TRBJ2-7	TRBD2	CASSQDSGRTYEQYF	TGCGCCAGCAGCCAAGATAGCGGGAGGACCTACGAGCAGTACTTC
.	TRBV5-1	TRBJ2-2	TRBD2	CASEAGGRSTGELFF	TGCGCCAGCGAGGCGGGGGGGCGTAGCACCGGGGAGCTGTTTTTT
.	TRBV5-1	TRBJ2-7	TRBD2	CASSYGLAGGDNYEQYF	TGCGCCAGCAGCTACGGACTAGCGGGAGGGGACAACTACGAGCAGTACTTC
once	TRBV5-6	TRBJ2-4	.	CASSHGQFVAKNIQYF	TGTGCCAGCAGCCACGGACAGTTTGTAGCCAAAAACATTCAGTACTTC
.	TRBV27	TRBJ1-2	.	CASSSLDGLGYTF	TGTGCCAGCAGTTCCCTCGACGGACTAGGCTACACCTTC
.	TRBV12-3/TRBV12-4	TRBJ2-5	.	CASTSSGGPQYF	TGTGCCAGCACCTCGTCCGGGGGGCCCCAGTACTTC
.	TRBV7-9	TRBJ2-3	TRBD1	CASSPRGRVSTDTQYF	TGTGCCAGCAGCCCTAGGGGGCGAGTCAGCACAGATACGCAGTATTTT
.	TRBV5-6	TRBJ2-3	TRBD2	CASSRAGFTDTQYF	TGTGCCAGCAGTAGAGCGGGATTCACAGATACGCAGTATTTT
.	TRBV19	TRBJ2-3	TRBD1	CASSIPDRVPGTDTQYF	TGTGCCAGTAGTATACCCGACAGGGTACCAGGAACAGATACGCAGTATTTT
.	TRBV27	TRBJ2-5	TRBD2	CASSPRTRLAGEQETQYF	TGTGCCAGCAGTCCCCGGACCCGACTAGCGGGGGAACAAGAGACCCAGTACTTC
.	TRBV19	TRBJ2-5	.	CASSLQGKQETQYF	TGTGCCAGTAGTCTACAGGGAAAACAAGAGACCCAGTACTTC
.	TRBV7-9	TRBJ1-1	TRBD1	CASSLGGTAEAFF	TGTGCCAGCAGCTTAGGAGGGACAGCTGAAGCTTTCTTT
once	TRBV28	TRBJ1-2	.	CASSLRGSYGYTF	TGTGCCAGCAGTTTAAGGGGGTCCTATGGCTACACCTTC
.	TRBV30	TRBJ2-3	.	CACLRTVGTDTQYF	TGTGCCTGCCTGAGGACAGTGGGGACAGATACGCAGTATTTT
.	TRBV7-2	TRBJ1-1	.	CASSLVRGISEAFF	TGTGCCAGCAGCTTAGTTAGGGGGATATCTGAAGCTTTCTTT
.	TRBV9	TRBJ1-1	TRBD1	CASSGGTGDLTEAFF	TGTGCCAGCAGCGGCGGGACAGGGGATTTAACTGAAGCTTTCTTT
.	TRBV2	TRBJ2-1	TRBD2	CASTMASGGAGNEQFF	TGTGCCAGCACGATGGCTAGCGGGGGGGCCGGCAATGAGCAGTTCTTC
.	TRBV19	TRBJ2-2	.	CASSISRLVKWTGELFF	TGTGCCAGTAGTATTAGTCGCCTAGTCAAATGGACCGGGGAGCTGTTTTTT
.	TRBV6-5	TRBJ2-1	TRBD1	CASSLTLTGTEQFF	TGTGCCAGCAGTTTAACCCTGACAGGGACTGAGCAGTTCTTC
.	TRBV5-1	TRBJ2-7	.	CASSLSAPTGTSSYEQYF	TGCGCCAGCAGCTTGTCGGCCCCGACAGGGACTAGCTCCTACGAGCAGTACTTC
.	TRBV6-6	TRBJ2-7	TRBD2	CASSSPGLAGGKGKYSLEQYF	TGTGCCAGCAGCTCCCCCGGACTAGCGGGGGGAAAAGGGAAGTACTCTCTCGAGCAGTACTTC